These T cell receptor beta chains were read from a single sample in a study of shared T cell receptors in the human thymus. The method was immunoSEQ multiplex PCR; TCRdb's version includes in-frame clones alone and lacks a portion of them. In the table there are 650,000 to 950,000 clones, approximately 83% of which are singletons. These data were also reused for a study on human thymus T cells.

Sequencing used thymocytes. All receptors derive from a girl under three years old with a congenital heart defect. CDR3s include the opening cysteine and the closing phenylalanine or tryptophan. D genes are given only for firm matches. Only some rows state a clone size, as once, few, many or a class for expanded clones.

clone size,J gene,V gene,D gene,CDR3 protein
NA,TRBJ2-5,TRBV4-3,NA,CASSQDRLVETQYF
NA,TRBJ2-1,TRBV27,NA,CASSLSTPEEESYNEQFF
once,TRBJ1-1,TRBV19,TRBD1,CASSIDGAGGEKTEAFF
NA,TRBJ2-7,TRBV5-1,TRBD1,CASSETGGKTTAPYEQYF
NA,TRBJ2-3,TRBV7-8,NA,CASSPGLVSSTDTQYF
NA,TRBJ1-1,TRBV25-1,NA,CASSAFSNRDTEAFF
NA,TRBJ1-3,TRBV7-2,NA,CASSNRDIGNTIYF
once,TRBJ1-2,TRBV16,TRBD1,CASSQLARDRGYGYTF
NA,TRBJ2-7,TRBV7-8,NA,CASTLFSGSSYEQYF
NA,TRBJ2-7,TRBV9,NA,CASSVAHKDYEQYF
NA,TRBJ1-1,TRBV6-1,NA,CASPPHVREGTEAFF
NA,TRBJ2-7,TRBV12-5,TRBD1,CASGLPKSLDRVLHEQYF
NA,TRBJ1-1,TRBV7-8,NA,CASSFGGTNTEAFF
once,TRBJ1-1,TRBV12-5,NA,CASGRDSTTVPTARTEAFF
NA,TRBJ1-1,TRBV14,TRBD1,CASSQDVVGQGPSNTEAFF
NA,TRBJ2-7,TRBV12-5,TRBD2,CASGLPRGASYSYEQYF
NA,TRBJ1-2,TRBV7-6,NA,CASSPKQVFYGYTF
NA,TRBJ2-3,TRBV9,TRBD1,CASSASGQGIPSTDTQYF
few,TRBJ1-5,TRBV19,TRBD1,CASSQTGAPLLANQPQHF
NA,TRBJ1-2,TRBV6-1,TRBD1,CASQKGDRLHYGYTF
NA,TRBJ1-3,TRBV5-6,NA,CASSRQVSGNTIYF
NA,TRBJ2-1,TRBV27,TRBD2,CASTSYGGGVFNEQFF
few,TRBJ2-3,TRBV14,NA,CASSQEMEQGADTQYF
NA,TRBJ1-2,TRBV7-8,NA,CASRADRDYGYTF
NA,TRBJ1-6,TRBV19,NA,CASSTGPNYNSPLHF
NA,TRBJ2-3,TRBV5-1,NA,CASRHGSGTDTQYF
NA,TRBJ1-1,TRBV29-1,TRBD1,CSVGQDDTEAFF
NA,TRBJ2-7,TRBV7-6,TRBD2,CASRRLAENYEQYF